A single sample is the source of the 15 T cell receptor beta chains below, sequenced in a study of T cell responses to AZD1222 COVID-19 vaccine. The method was immunoSEQ multiplex PCR; TCRdb's version includes in-frame clones alone and lacks a portion of them. The sample carries approximately 150,000 clones, more than 80% recorded once. Source: peripheral blood, taken on day 0 of AZD1222 vaccination. Source of these receptors: an adult in good health.

The gene calls are TRBV15 and TRBJ1-1; 7 bases align to TRBD1. Germline CDR1 LNHNV, CDR2 YYDKDF (reference sequence). This CDR3 has 16 residues. The trim removed 1 base at V and 3 bases at J, leaving 8 bases unmatched. CDR3 bases: TGTGCCACCAGCAGAGTTATAACAGGGGAGGACACTGAAGCTTTCTTT. It encodes CATSRVITGEDTEAFF.

The chain recombines TRBV19 with TRBJ2-1, with 8 nucleotides matching TRBD1. The germline gives CDR1 LNHDA, CDR2 SQIVND (reference sequence). With V trimmed by 5 bases and J by 3 bases, 3 bases remained unmatched. This CDR3 is built from 14 residues. In DNA, the CDR3 is TGTGCCAGTAGTGCCGGACAGGGCTACAATGAGCAGTTCTTC. This codes for CASSAGQGYNEQFF.

This chain connects TRBV6-6 to TRBJ1-1, with TRBD1 matching over 8 bases. The J segment lost 4 bases and the V segment lost 5 bases, leaving 6 bases of the junction unmatched. The CDR3 runs 14 residues. Germline V gene sequence: CDR1 MNHNY, CDR2 SVGAGI (reference sequence). The CDR3 DNA reads as TGTGCCAGCAGTACTGGACAGGGTCCCACTGAAGCTTTCTTT. This translates into CASSTGQGPTEAFF.

There are a few counts of this clone. The chain links TRBV28 to TRBJ1-2, with 8 nucleotides matching TRBD1. The germline V gene encodes CDR1 MDHEN and CDR2 SYDVKM. Unmatched junction bases numbered 8, after V lost 2 bases and J lost 3 bases. CDR3 length: 16 amino acids. The CDR3 reads CASSLVGDRSHYGYTF. As DNA, the CDR3 is TGTGCCAGCAGTTTAGTAGGGGACAGGTCTCACTATGGCTACACCTTC.

The V gene is TRBV19, the J gene TRBJ1-4, with D possibly being TRBD1 (5 bases). V was shortened by 6 bases and J by 2 bases, with 16 bases between the two germline ends. The V gene's germline CDR1 is LNHDA and CDR2 SQIVND (reference sequence). This CDR3 has 16 amino acids. The chain's CDR3 is CASSFAGGSTNEKLFF. The CDR3 DNA reads as TGTGCCAGTAGCTTTGCCGGGGGGAGTACTAATGAAAAACTGTTTTTT.

The chain is built from TRBV6-2 or TRBV6-3 and TRBJ2-7; D unresolved. This CDR3 is 14 amino acids long. The V end was cut by 0 bases, the J end by 0 bases, with 6 bases between. CDR1 is MNHEY and CDR2 is SVGEGT in the germline V gene. The CDR3 DNA reads TGTGCCAGCAGTTACTCTCTGAGCTCCTACGAGCAGTACTTC. Translating gives CASSYSLSSYEQYF.

The chain couples TRBV13 to TRBJ1-1, with 7 bases lining up with TRBD1. V lost 5 bases to trimming and J lost 0 bases; unmatched junction nucleotides: 6. This CDR3 contains 15 residues. Germline V gives CDR1 PRHDT, CDR2 FYEKMQ (reference sequence). For the CDR3, the DNA is TGTGCCAGCAGCCAAGCGGGACAGCTGAACACTGAAGCTTTCTTT. Translation: CASSQAGQLNTEAFF. Full variable domain (outside the CDR3, taken from reference TRBV13 and TRBJ1-1): AAGVIQSPRHLIKEKRETATLKCYPIPRHDTVYWYQQGPGQDPQFLISFYEKMQSDKGSIPDRFSAQQFSDYHSELNMSSLELGDSALYFCASSQAGQLNTEAFFGQGTRLTVV.

The chain links TRBV4-1 to TRBJ2-2, with a possible D match to TRBD1 (6 bases). Germline V CDR1 and CDR2: MGHRA, YSYEKL. The CDR3 consists of 22 residues. V lost 2 bases, J lost 0 bases, and 28 bases lay in between. The CDR3 region is CASSQPRLLRQEVSSNTGELFF. In DNA, the CDR3 is TGCGCCAGCAGCCAACCCCGCTTATTGAGACAGGAGGTATCTTCGAACACCGGGGAGCTGTTTTTT.

V usage is TRBV6-5 and J usage is TRBJ2-2; D gene ambiguous. Trimming removed 10 bases from V and 1 base from J, with 13 bases in between. CDR1 is MNHEY and CDR2 is SVGAGI in the germline V gene. The CDR3 is 14 amino acids. CDR3 sequence (DNA): TGTGCCATCCGGACCCAGCGGAACACCGGGGAGCTGTTTTTT. Translated, it gives CAIRTQRNTGELFF.

The chain joins TRBV28 to TRBJ2-7; D perhaps matches TRBD2 (5 bases). The V gene lost 4 bases and the J gene lost 0 bases, with 16 bases spanning the gap. The CDR3 has 16 residues. The germline CDR1 and CDR2 sequences are MDHEN and SYDVKM. The CDR3 loop reads CASSSWGARSSYEQYF. The DNA for the CDR3 is TGTGCCAGCAGTTCATGGGGAGCTAGGAGCTCCTACGAGCAGTACTTC.

The genes are TRBV5-1 and TRBJ1-5; 10 nucleotides line up with TRBD1. The V gene's germline CDR1 is SGHRS and CDR2 YFSETQ. This CDR3 comprises 14 residues. J lost 7 bases, V lost 4 bases, and 5 bases had no gene match. The CDR3 spells CASSPGTGEQPQHF. CDR3 DNA: TGCGCCAGCAGCCCCGGGACAGGGGAACAGCCCCAGCATTTT.

J is TRBJ2-2 and V is TRBV7-9; D remains ambiguous. The ends were cut back, 5 bases at V and 6 bases at J, with 7 bases in the middle. Germline-derived CDR1 and CDR2 are SEHNR and FQNEAQ (reference sequence). The CDR3 consists of 12 residues. The CDR3 spells CASSLLSGELFF. The CDR3 bases are TGTGCCAGCAGCCTCCTCTCCGGGGAGCTGTTTTTT.

This chain's CDR3 is CASSQDGGSRYNEQFF. The CDR3 DNA reads TGTGCCAGCAGCCAAGATGGAGGGAGTCGCTACAATGAGCAGTTCTTC. J is TRBJ2-1 and V is TRBV3-1 (or the pseudogene TRBV3-2); TRBD2 is a possible D gene (6 bases). The CDR3 contains 16 residues. Trimming cost V 0 bases and J 3 bases, with 12 bases left between them. Germline lookup yields CDR1 LGHDT and CDR2 YNNKEL (reference sequence).

The J gene is TRBJ1-6, the V gene TRBV3-1 (or the pseudogene TRBV3-2), with TRBD1 matching 12 bases. This CDR3 contains 13 residues. Losses at the gene ends were 6 bases for V and 9 bases for J; bases not matched to a gene: 0. Germline V gene data show CDR1 as LGHDT and CDR2 as YNNKEL (reference sequence). This CDR3 reads CASRGQGASPLHF. CDR3 nucleotides: TGTGCCAGCAGGGGACAGGGGGCTTCACCCCTCCACTTT.

This chain links TRBV2 with TRBJ1-1; perhaps TRBD1 as D (6 bases). Germline loops: CDR1 SNHLY, CDR2 FYNNEI. Trimming took off 3 bases at V and 5 bases at J, with 16 bases between the two ends. This CDR3 has 15 residues. The CDR3 region has the DNA TGTGCCAGCAGTGATCGGGGGCTGAGGATAACTGAAGCTTTCTTT. It encodes CASSDRGLRITEAFF. The whole variable domain, remainder taken from reference TRBV2 and TRBJ1-1, is EPEVTQTPSHQVTQMGQEVILRCVPISNHLYFYWYRQILGQKVEFLVSFYNNEISEKSEIFDDQFSVERPDGSNFTLKIRSTKLEDSAMYFCASSDRGLRITEAFFGQGTRLTVV.